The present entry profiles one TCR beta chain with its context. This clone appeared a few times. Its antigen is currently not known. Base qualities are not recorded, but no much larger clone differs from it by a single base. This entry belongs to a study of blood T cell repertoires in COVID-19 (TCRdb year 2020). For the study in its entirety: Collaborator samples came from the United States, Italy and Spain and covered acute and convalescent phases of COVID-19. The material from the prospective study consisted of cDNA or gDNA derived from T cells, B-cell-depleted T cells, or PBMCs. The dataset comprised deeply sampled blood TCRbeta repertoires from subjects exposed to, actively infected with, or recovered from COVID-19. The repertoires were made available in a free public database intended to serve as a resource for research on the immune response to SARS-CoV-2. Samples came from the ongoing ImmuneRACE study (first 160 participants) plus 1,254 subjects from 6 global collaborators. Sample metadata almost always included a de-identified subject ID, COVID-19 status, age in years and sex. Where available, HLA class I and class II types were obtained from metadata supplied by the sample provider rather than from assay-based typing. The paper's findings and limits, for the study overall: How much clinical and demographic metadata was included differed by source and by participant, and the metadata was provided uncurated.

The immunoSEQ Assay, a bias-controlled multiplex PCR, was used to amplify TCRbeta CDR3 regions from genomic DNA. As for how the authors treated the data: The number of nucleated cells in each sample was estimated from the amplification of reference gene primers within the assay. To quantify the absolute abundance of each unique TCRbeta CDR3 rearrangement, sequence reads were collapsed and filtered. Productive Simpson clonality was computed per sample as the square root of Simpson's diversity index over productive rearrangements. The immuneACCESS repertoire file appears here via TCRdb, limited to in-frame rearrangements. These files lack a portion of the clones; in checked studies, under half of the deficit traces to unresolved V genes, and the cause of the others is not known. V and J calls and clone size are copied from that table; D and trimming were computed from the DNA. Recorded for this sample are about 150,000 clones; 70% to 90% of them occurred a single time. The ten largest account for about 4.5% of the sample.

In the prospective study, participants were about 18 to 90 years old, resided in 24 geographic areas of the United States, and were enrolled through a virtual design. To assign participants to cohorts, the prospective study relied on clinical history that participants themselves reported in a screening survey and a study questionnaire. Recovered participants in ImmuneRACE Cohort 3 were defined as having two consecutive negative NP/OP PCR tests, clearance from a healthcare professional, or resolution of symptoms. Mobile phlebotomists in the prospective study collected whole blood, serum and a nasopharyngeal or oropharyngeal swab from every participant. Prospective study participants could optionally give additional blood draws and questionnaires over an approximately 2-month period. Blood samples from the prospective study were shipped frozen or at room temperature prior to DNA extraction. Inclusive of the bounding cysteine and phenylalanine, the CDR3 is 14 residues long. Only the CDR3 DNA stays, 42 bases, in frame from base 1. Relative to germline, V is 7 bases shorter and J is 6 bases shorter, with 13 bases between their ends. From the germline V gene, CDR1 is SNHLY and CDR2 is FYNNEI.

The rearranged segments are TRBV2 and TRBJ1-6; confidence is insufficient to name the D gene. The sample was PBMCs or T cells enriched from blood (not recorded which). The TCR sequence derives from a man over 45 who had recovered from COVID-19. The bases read TGTGCCAGCATTCCGGGTATCACTAATTCACCCCTCCACTTT. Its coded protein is CASIPGITNSPLHF.